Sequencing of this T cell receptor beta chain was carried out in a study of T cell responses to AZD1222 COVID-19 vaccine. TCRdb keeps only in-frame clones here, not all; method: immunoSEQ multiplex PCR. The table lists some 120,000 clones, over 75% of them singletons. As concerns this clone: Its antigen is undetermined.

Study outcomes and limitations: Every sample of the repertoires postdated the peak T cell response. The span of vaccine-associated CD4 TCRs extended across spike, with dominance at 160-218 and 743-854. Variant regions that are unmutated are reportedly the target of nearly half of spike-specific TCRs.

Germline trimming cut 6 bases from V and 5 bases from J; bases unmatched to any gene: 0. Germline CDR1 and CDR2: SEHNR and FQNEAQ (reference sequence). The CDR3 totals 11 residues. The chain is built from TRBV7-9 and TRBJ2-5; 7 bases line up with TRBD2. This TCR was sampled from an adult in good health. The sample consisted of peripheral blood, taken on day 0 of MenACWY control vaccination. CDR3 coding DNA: TGTGCCAGCAGGCGGGGGGAGACCCAGTACTTC. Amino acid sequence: CASRRGETQYF.